Each of the 7 T cell receptor beta chains below was sequenced from the same sample in a study of tumor-infiltrating lymphocytes in primary liver carcinoma. It was from roughly 20-30 mg of unsorted bulk tissue that RNA and DNA were co-extracted. Total RNA (around 0.45 ug) served as template for TCR beta cDNA synthesis primed by a constant-region primer. Three nested multiplex PCR rounds, a slightly modified ARM-PCR method, built the TCR beta libraries. With TRBV1-TRBV30 forward primers and a C-beta reverse primer, the first two PCR rounds were run for 9 to 10 cycles each. Via MiXCR, TCRdb re-called the multiplex PCR reads, giving one row per CDR3 protein. This table holds around 70,000 distinct CDR3 sequences, over 60% found once. Sequences were obtained from liver tumor tissue from sampling region 4. Sample subset: tumor region T4, right-lateral pole. All receptors derive from a man aged 40-55 years with primary liver carcinoma and hepatitis B virus infection.

On this clonotype itself: A junction end diverges from the germline sequence, so it may reflect a read error. This rearrangement joins TRBV29-1 to TRBJ2-5, with D uncertain. Germline-derived CDR1 and CDR2 are SQVTM and ANQGSEA. CDR3 length: 14 residues. The CDR3 protein is CSVEGRQGPETQYF. The CDR3 DNA is TGCAGTGTTGAAGGTCGGCAAGGGCCGGAGACCCAGTACTTC.

On this clonotype itself: This clone may be a read error of a much larger clone one base away. The chain recombines TRBV7-8 with TRBJ2-7; D call uncertain. There are 15 residues in the CDR3. Germline-derived CDR1 and CDR2 are SGHVS and FQNEAQ. As DNA, the CDR3 is TGTGCCAGCGGCTTAGACCCCGGCGACTCCTACGAGCAGTACTTC. It is translated as CASGLDPGDSYEQYF.

This clonotype has a handful of counts. This sequence joins TRBV18 and TRBJ2-2; 11 positions agree with TRBD2. This CDR3 spans 15 amino acids. CDR1 is KGHSH and CDR2 is LQKENI in the germline V gene. V was pared by 4 bases and J by 6 bases, with 4 bases of the junction left unmatched. CDR3 residues: CASSQGTSGAGELFF. DNA of the CDR3: TGTGCCAGCTCACAGGGGACTAGCGGAGCCGGGGAGCTGTTTTTT.

For the CDR3, the DNA is TGTGCCAGCAGTTTGAGACTAACGGGAGGCGAACGGATCCAGTACTTC. It yields the protein CASSLRLTGGERIQYF. This sequence joins TRBV28 and TRBJ2-5; 7 bases agree with TRBD2. In germline, CDR1 is MDHEN, CDR2 SYDVKM. V shed 3 bases and J 10 bases; nucleotides not matched to a gene: 17. This CDR3 is built from 16 residues.

Note on this clonotype: The junction differs from germline at one of its ends, possibly a read error. The chain carries TRBV7-9 and TRBJ2-1; TRBD1 might be the D (5 bases). The germline V gene encodes CDR1 SEHNR and CDR2 FQNEAQ (reference sequence). The CDR3 has 15 amino acids. The CDR3 nucleotides are TGTACCAGCAGCCCCGGTAGGGGTGGGTACAATGAGCAGTTCTTC. As protein: CTSSPGRGGYNEQFF.

This clonotype has a handful of counts. This could be a read error, since a much larger clone is one nucleotide away. The rearrangement joins TRBV12-3 or TRBV12-4 to TRBJ1-1, with unresolved D. The CDR3 loop spans 14 amino acids. V shed 8 bases and J shed 4 bases, with 17 bases lying between them. The CDR3 bases are TGTGCCAGCGGAGAGCGTCTTCTGGGCACTGAAGCTTTCTTT. It is translated as CASGERLLGTEAFF.

This clonotype was seen only a few times. This chain joins TRBV15 and TRBJ1-1, with D hard to call. Deletions cut 0 bases from V and 4 bases from J, with 6 bases between. Germline assignment: CDR1 LNHNV and CDR2 YYDKDF (reference sequence). The CDR3 loop spans 13 amino acids. Here the CDR3 reads CATSRDPSTEAFF. DNA of the CDR3: TGTGCCACCAGCAGAGATCCGAGCACTGAAGCTTTCTTT.